These 12 T cell receptor beta chains came from one sample sequenced in a study of blood T cell repertoires in COVID-19. The repertoire was sequenced with immunoSEQ multiplex PCR; TCRdb's copy has only in-frame clones and lacks some. The table lists 95,000 to 110,000 clones, about 90% of them singletons. Sequencing was done on a sample of peripheral blood. Receptors were obtained from a man in his fifties in a cohort sampled during active COVID-19.

The count of this clone is one. The gene calls are TRBV4-2 and TRBJ2-3; TRBD2 aligns across 9 bases. The trim removed 4 bases at V and 2 bases at J, leaving 10 bases unmatched. Per germline, CDR1 LGHNA and CDR2 YNFKEQ. The CDR3 is 17 amino acids. The CDR3 protein is CASSPQGLAGITDTQYF. In nucleotides, the CDR3 is TGTGCCAGCAGCCCCCAAGGGCTAGCGGGAATCACAGATACGCAGTATTTT.

The chain combines TRBV28 with TRBJ1-2, with D perhaps TRBD1 (6 bases). Trimming took 6 bases from V and 8 from J, leaving 19 bases between them. The CDR3 is made up of 14 amino acids. Germline assignment: CDR1 MDHEN and CDR2 SYDVKM. The CDR3, as DNA: TGTGCCAGCAGGTGGGGGTCGGGGGGCGAAGGCTACACCTTC. Translating it yields CASRWGSGGEGYTF.

The count of this clone is one. The V gene is TRBV19, the J gene TRBJ1-1; D is undetermined. The CDR3 is made up of 12 amino acids. The germline V gene encodes CDR1 LNHDA and CDR2 SQIVND (reference sequence). The V end was cut by 1 base, the J end by 6 bases, with 6 bases between. The CDR3 DNA sequence: TGTGCCAGTAGTATAGGTGTAGCTGAAGCTTTCTTT. It encodes CASSIGVAEAFF.

The chain combines TRBV20-1 with TRBJ2-1; TRBD2 is a possible D gene (5 bases). The V end lost 7 bases, the J end lost 6 bases, and 7 bases lay between the germline ends. This CDR3 has 10 residues. CDR1 is DFQATT and CDR2 is SNEGSKA in the germline V gene (reference sequence). This CDR3 is CSVDSNEQFF. For the CDR3, the DNA is TGCAGTGTGGACTCCAATGAGCAGTTCTTC.

The rearrangement uses TRBV7-9 and TRBJ1-1; unclear D gene. Deletions cut 1 base from V and 0 bases from J, with 9 bases between. This CDR3 is 15 amino acids long. Per germline, CDR1 SEHNR and CDR2 FQNEAQ (reference sequence). The CDR3 DNA is TGTGCCAGCAGCTTAGAAGCTCCGTTGAACACTGAAGCTTTCTTT. This gives the protein CASSLEAPLNTEAFF.

The CDR3 is CASSQLAYGYTF. In DNA, the CDR3 is TGTGCCAGCAGCCAATTGGCCTATGGCTACACCTTC. The chain employs TRBV3-1 (or the pseudogene TRBV3-2) and TRBJ1-2; no reliable D call. The germline V gene encodes CDR1 LGHDT and CDR2 YNNKEL (reference sequence). The CDR3 covers 12 residues. Trimming pared 2 bases from V and 4 bases from J, leaving 5 bases between.

The chain combines TRBV18 with TRBJ2-5; D gene unclear. Trimming stripped 0 bases from V and 5 bases from J, with 10 bases between. The CDR3 covers 14 residues. Germline CDR1 and CDR2: KGHSH and LQKENI. CDR3 region: CASSPPRPAETQYF. The CDR3 DNA reads as TGTGCCAGCTCACCACCGCGGCCGGCGGAGACCCAGTACTTC.

This rearrangement joins TRBV20-1 to TRBJ2-3, with D unresolved. The CDR3 loop spans 11 amino acids. V was pared by 2 bases and J by 6 bases, with 6 bases between. Germline lookup yields CDR1 DFQATT and CDR2 SNEGSKA (reference sequence). CDR3 sequence: CSARSLDTQYF. The CDR3, as DNA: TGCAGTGCTAGATCATTGGATACGCAGTATTTT.

J is TRBJ2-3 and V is TRBV5-1; 8 bases are shared with TRBD1. The ends lost 0 bases at V and 4 bases at J; junction bases unmatched: 4. The CDR3 consists of 15 residues. The germline gives CDR1 SGHRS, CDR2 YFSETQ. CDR3 bases: TGCGCCAGCAGCTTGGAGACAGGGGTGTCAGATACGCAGTATTTT. This translates into CASSLETGVSDTQYF.

The chain couples TRBV7-9 to TRBJ2-1; 9 bases are a match to TRBD1. The CDR3 covers 15 residues. The germline V gene encodes CDR1 SEHNR and CDR2 FQNEAQ (reference sequence). Unmatched junction bases numbered 4, after V lost 6 bases and J lost 1 base. The CDR3 here is CASSGGTGSYNEQFF. CDR3 coding DNA: TGTGCCAGCAGTGGGGGGACAGGGTCCTACAATGAGCAGTTCTTC.

This clone was counted a few times. The V gene is TRBV6-1, the J gene TRBJ1-6, with D uncertain. The germline V gene encodes CDR1 MNHNS and CDR2 SASEGT. V was clipped by 1 base and J by 7 bases, with 5 bases between them. The CDR3 has 13 amino acids. CDR3 region: CASSEGRNSPLHF. CDR3 in DNA: TGTGCCAGCAGTGAAGGGAGGAATTCACCCCTCCACTTT.

The chain joins TRBV2 to TRBJ1-4; possibly TRBD1 for D (5 bases). Per germline, CDR1 SNHLY and CDR2 FYNNEI. CDR3 length: 14 amino acids. Trimming cost V 8 bases and J 11 bases, with 21 bases left between them. CDR3 DNA sequence: TGTGCCAGCGGGTTAGGGGTCTCGGCTGAGAAACTGTTTTTT. Translating it yields CASGLGVSAEKLFF.